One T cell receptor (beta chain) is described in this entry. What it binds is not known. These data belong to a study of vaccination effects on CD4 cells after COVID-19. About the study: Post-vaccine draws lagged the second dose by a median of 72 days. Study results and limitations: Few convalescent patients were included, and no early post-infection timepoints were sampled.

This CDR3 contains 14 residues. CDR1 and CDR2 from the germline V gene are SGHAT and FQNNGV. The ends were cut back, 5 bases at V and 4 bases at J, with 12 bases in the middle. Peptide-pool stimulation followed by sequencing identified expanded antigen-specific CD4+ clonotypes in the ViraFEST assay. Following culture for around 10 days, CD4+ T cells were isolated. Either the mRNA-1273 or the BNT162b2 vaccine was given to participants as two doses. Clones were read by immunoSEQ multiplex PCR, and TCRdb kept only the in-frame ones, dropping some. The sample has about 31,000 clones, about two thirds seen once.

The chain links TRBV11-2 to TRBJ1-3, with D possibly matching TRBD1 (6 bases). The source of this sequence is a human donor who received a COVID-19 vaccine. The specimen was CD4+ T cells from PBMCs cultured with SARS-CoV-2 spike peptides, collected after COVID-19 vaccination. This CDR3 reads CASSGRGLGNTIYF. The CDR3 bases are TGTGCCAGCAGCGGGCGGGGGCTAGGAAACACCATATATTTT.